In this sample, the clone carrying this TCR beta chain turned up a few times. Its antigen is currently unknown. Trimming cost V 0 bases and J 6 bases; bases outside gene matches: 10. The CDR3 has 16 residues. Germline-derived CDR1 and CDR2 are SGDLS and YYNGEE. This specimen comes from a study of CD8 T cells in ankylosing spondylitis. Overall study results and limits: There was reportedly significant enrichment of clones that were disease-linked in matched ankylosing spondylitis synovial fluid. In the blood and synovial fluid of reactive arthritis, some motif variants had been previously reported.

TCRdb re-analysed the 5' RACE reads in MiXCR, keeping a single row per CDR3 protein. The table lists about 360,000 distinct CDR3 sequences, 20% to 25% of them singletons. The clonotype originates from a male donor with ankylosing spondylitis or in good health (not recorded which). The sequencing sample was made of blood, either unsorted or a sorted T cell fraction (not recorded which). This chain connects TRBV9 to TRBJ2-7, with TRBD2 matching 9 bases. The CDR3: CASSVGLAGPPSEQYF. The CDR3 DNA is TGTGCCAGCAGCGTAGGCCTAGCGGGGCCTCCGAGCGAGCAGTACTTC.